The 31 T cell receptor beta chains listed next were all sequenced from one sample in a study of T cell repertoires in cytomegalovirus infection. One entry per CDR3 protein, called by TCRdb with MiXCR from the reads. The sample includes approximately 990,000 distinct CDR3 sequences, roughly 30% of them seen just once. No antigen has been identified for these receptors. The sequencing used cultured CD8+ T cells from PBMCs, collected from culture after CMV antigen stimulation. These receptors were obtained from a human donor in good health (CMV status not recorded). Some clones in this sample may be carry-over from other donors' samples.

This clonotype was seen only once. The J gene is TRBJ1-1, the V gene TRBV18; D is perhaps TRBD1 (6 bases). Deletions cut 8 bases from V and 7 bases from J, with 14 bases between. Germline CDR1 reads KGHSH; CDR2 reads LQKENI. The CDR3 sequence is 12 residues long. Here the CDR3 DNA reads TGTGCCAGCGTGGACAGCATTGGTGAAGCTTTCTTT. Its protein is CASVDSIGEAFF.

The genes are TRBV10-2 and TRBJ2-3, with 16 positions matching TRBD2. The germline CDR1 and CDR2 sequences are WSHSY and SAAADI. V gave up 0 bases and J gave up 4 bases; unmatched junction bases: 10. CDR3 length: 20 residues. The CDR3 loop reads CASSESTGTSGGASADTQYF. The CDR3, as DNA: TGCGCCAGCAGTGAGTCGACCGGGACTAGCGGGGGGGCCAGTGCAGATACGCAGTATTTT.

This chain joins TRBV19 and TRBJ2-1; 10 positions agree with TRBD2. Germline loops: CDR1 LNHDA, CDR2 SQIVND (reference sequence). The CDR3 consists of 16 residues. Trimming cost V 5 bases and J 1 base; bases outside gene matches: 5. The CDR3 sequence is CASSDSSGGSYNEQFF. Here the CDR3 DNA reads TGTGCCAGTAGTGACTCTAGCGGGGGTTCCTACAATGAGCAGTTCTTC.

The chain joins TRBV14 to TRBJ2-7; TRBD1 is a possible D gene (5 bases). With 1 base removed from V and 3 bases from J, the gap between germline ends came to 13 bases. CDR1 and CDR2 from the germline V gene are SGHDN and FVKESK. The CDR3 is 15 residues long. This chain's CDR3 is CASSQARQSGYEQYF. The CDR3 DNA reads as TGTGCCAGCAGCCAAGCCAGACAGTCCGGCTACGAGCAGTACTTC.

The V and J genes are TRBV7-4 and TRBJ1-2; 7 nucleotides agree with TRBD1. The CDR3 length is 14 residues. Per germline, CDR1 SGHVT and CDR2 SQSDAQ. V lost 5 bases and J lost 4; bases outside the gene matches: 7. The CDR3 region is CASSHTGDGYGYTF. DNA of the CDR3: TGTGCCAGCAGCCATACAGGGGACGGCTATGGCTACACCTTC. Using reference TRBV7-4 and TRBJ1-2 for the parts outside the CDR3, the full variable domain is GAGVSQSPRYKVAKRGRDVALRCDSISGHVTLYWYRQTLGQGSEVLTYSQSDAQRDKSGRPSGRFSAERPERSVSTLKIQRTEQGDSAVYLCASSHTGDGYGYTFGSGTRLTVV.

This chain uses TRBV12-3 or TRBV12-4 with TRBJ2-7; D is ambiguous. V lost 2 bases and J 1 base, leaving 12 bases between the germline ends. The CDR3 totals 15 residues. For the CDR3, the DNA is TGTGCCAGCAGTTTATTGCTAGAGGATTCCTACGAGCAGTACTTC. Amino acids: CASSLLLEDSYEQYF.

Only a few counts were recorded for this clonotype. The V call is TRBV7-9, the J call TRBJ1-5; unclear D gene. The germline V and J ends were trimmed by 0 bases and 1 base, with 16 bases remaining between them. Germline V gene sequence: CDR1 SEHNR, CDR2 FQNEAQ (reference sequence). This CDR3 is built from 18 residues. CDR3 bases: TGTGCCAGCAGCTTAGCGTATGGCGGGAACATGAGCAATCAGCCCCAGCATTTT. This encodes CASSLAYGGNMSNQPQHF. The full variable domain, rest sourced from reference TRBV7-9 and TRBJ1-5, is DTGVSQNPRHKITKRGQNVTFRCDPISEHNRLYWYRQTLGQGPEFLTYFQNEAQLEKSRLLSDRFSAERPKGSFSTLEIQRTEQGDSAMYLCASSLAYGGNMSNQPQHFGDGTRLSIL.

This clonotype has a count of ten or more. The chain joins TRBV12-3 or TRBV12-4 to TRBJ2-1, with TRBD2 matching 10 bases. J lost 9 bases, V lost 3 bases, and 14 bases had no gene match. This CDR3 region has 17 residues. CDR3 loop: CASSFLAGESRGVEQFF. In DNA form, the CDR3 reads TGTGCCAGCAGTTTCCTAGCGGGGGAGAGCCGGGGGGTTGAGCAGTTCTTC.

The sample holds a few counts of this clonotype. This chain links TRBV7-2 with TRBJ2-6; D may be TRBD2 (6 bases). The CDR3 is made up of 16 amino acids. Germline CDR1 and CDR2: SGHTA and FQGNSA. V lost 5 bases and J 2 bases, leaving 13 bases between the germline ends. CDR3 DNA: TGTGCCAGCAGCCCAGGAGGGTTTCCTGGGGCCAACGTCCTGACTTTC. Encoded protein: CASSPGGFPGANVLTF.

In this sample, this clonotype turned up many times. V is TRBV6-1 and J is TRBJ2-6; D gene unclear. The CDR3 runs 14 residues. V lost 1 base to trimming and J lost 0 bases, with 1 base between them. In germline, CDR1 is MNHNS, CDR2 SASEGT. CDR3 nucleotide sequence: TGTGCCAGCAGTGAAGTCTCTGGGGCCAACGTCCTGACTTTC. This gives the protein CASSEVSGANVLTF.

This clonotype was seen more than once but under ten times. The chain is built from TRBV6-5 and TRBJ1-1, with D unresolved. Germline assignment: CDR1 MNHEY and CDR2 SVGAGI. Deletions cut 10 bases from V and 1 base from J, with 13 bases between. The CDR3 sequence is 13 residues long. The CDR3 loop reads CAIGWGENTEAFF. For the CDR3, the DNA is TGTGCCATCGGATGGGGTGAGAACACTGAAGCTTTCTTT.

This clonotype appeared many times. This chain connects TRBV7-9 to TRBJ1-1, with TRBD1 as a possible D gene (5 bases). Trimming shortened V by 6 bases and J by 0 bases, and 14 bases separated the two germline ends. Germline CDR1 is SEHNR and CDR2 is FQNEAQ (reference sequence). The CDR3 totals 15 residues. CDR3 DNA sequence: TGTGCCAGCAGGGGGACGGGGAGCATGAACACTGAAGCTTTCTTT. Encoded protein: CASRGTGSMNTEAFF.

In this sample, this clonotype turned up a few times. CDR3 DNA sequence: TGTGCCAGCAGCCCCCCCGGTGGGGGCGAAACTAACTATGGCTACACCTTC. Residues: CASSPPGGGETNYGYTF. The chain employs TRBV4-2 and TRBJ1-2; possibly TRBD1 for D (6 bases). V was trimmed by 4 bases and J by 0 bases, leaving 18 bases between them. Germline V gene lookup returns CDR1 LGHNA and CDR2 YNFKEQ. CDR3 size: 17 residues.

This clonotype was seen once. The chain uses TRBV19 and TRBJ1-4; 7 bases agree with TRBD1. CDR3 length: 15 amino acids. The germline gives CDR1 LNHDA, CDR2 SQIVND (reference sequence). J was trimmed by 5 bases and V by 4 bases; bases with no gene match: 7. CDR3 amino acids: CASSSPGQKNEKLFF. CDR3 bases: TGTGCCAGTAGTAGCCCGGGACAGAAGAATGAAAAACTGTTTTTT.

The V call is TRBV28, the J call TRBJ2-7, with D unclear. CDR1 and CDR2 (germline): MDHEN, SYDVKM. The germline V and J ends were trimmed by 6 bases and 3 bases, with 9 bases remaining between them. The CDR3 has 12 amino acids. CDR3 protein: CASSRVNYEQYV. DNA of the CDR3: TGTGCCAGCAGCCGGGTCAACTACGAGCAGTACGTC.

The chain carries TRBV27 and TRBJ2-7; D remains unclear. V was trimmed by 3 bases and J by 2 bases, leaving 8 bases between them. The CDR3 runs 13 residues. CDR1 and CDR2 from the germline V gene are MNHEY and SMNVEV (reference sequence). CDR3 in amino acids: CASSFDGPYEQYF. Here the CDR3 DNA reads TGTGCCAGCAGTTTCGACGGTCCCTACGAGCAGTACTTC.

The CDR3 reads CSARDGTRRETQYF. DNA for the CDR3: TGCAGTGCTAGGGACGGGACCCGCCGAGAGACCCAGTACTTC. This chain joins TRBV20-1 and TRBJ2-5; D possibly matches TRBD1 or TRBD2 (5 bases each). The CDR3 totals 14 residues. Trimming stripped 3 bases from V and 4 bases from J, with 15 bases between. Germline CDR1 and CDR2: DFQATT and SNEGSKA (reference sequence).

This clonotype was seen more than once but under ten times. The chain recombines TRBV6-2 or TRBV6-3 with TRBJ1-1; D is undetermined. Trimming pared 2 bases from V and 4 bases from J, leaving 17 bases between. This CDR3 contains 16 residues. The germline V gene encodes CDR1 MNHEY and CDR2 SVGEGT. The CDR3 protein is CASSYRWGGFFTEAFF. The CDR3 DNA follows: TGTGCCAGCAGTTACCGTTGGGGAGGCTTTTTCACTGAAGCTTTCTTT.

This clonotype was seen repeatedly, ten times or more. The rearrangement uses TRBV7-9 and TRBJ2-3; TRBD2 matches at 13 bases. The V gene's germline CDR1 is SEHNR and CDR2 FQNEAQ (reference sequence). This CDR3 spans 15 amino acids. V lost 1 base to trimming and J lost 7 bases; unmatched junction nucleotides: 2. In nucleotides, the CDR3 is TGTGCCAGCAGCTTAGGGACTAGCGGGGGACATACGCAGTATTTT. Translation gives CASSLGTSGGHTQYF. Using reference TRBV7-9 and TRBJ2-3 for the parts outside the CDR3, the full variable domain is DTGVSQNPRHKITKRGQNVTFRCDPISEHNRLYWYRQTLGQGPEFLTYFQNEAQLEKSRLLSDRFSAERPKGSFSTLEIQRTEQGDSAMYLCASSLGTSGGHTQYFGPGTRLTVL.

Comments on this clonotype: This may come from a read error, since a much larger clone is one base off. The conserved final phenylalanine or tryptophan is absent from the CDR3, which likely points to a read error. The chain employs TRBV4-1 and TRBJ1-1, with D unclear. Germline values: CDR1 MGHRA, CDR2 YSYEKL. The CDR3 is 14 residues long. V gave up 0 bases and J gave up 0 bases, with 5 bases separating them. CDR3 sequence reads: CASSQEAMNTEAFL. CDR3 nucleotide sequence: TGCGCCAGCAGCCAAGAAGCAATGAACACTGAAGCTTTCTTA.

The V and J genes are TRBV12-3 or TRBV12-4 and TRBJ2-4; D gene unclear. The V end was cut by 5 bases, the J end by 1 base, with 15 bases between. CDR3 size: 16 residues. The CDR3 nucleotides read TGTGCCAGCAGTCCCCTTTCTGGGTCGGCCAAAAACATTCAGTACTTC. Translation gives CASSPLSGSAKNIQYF.

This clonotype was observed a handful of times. Here the CDR3 reads CASSYTGMSTDTQYF. The CDR3 bases are TGTGCCAGCAGTTACACAGGGATGAGCACAGATACGCAGTATTTT. The chain has TRBV28 and TRBJ2-3, with D possibly matching TRBD1 (6 bases). V was trimmed by 4 bases and J by 0 bases, leaving 11 bases between them. Germline CDR1 and CDR2: MDHEN and SYDVKM. The CDR3 runs to 15 residues.

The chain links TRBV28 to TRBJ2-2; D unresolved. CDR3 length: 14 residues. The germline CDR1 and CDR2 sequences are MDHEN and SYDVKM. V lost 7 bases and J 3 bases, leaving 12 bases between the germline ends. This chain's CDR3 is CASTSGPYTGELFF. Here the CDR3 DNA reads TGTGCCAGCACCTCCGGCCCGTACACCGGGGAGCTGTTTTTT.

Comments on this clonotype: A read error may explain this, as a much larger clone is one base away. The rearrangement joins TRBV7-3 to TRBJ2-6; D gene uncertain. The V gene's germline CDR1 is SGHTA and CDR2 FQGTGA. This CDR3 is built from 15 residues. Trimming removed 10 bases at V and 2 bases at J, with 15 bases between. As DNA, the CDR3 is TGTGCCAACAGTCCTACAGCAACTGGGGCCAACGTCCTGACTTTC. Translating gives CANSPTATGANVLTF.

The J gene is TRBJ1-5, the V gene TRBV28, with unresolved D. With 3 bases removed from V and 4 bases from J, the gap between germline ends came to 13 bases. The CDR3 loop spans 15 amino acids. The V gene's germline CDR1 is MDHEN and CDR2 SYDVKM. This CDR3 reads CASSFSFFRNQPQHF. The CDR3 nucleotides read TGTGCCAGCAGTTTCTCGTTTTTTAGGAATCAGCCCCAGCATTTT. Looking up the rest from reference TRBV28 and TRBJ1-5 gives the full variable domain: DVKVTQSSRYLVKRTGEKVFLECVQDMDHENMFWYRQDPGLGLRLIYFSYDVKMKEKGDIPEGYSVSREKKERFSLILESASTNQTSMYLCASSFSFFRNQPQHFGDGTRLSIL.

The CDR3 DNA follows: TGTGCCAGCAGTGTTGGCACGAACACCGGGGAGCTGTTTTTT. Residues: CASSVGTNTGELFF. This chain joins TRBV6-1 and TRBJ2-2; no clear D gene. The CDR3 extends over 14 amino acids. Germline lookup yields CDR1 MNHNS and CDR2 SASEGT. V was pared by 4 bases and J by 0 bases, with 6 bases between.

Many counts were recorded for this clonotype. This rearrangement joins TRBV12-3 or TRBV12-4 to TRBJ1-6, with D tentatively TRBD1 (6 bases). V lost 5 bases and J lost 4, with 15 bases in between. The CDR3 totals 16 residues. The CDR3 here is CASSIGQRTYNSPLHF. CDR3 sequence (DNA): TGTGCCAGCAGTATTGGACAGAGAACATATAATTCACCCCTCCACTTT.

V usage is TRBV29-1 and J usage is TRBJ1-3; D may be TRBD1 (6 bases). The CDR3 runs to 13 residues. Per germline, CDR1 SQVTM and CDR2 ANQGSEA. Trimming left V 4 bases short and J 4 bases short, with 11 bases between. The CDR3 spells CSVVGTLGNTIYF. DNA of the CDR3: TGCAGCGTTGTGGGGACACTCGGAAACACCATATATTTT.

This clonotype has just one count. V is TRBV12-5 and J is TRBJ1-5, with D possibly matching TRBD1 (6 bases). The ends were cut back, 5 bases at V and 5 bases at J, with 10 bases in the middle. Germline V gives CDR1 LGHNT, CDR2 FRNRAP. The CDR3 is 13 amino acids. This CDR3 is CASGLNRDQPQHF. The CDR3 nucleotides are TGTGCTAGTGGTCTTAACAGGGATCAGCCCCAGCATTTT.

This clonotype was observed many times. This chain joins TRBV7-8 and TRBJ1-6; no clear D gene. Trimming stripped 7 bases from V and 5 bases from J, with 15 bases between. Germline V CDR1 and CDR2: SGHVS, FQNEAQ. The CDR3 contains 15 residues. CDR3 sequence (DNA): TGTGCCAGCACCCCGCGGACGGGAAATAATTCACCCCTCCACTTT. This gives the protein CASTPRTGNNSPLHF.

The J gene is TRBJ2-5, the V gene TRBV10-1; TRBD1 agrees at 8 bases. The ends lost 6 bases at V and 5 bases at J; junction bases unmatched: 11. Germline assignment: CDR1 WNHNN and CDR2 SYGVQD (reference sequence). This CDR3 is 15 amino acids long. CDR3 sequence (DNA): TGCGCCAGCAGCCCGGGGCAGGGGGCCTTGGAGACCCAGTACTTC. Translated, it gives CASSPGQGALETQYF.